The entry below describes one TCR beta chain. The sample comes from a study of blood T cell repertoires in COVID-19. In the study overall: The analysed material was cDNA or gDNA that came from T cells, B-cell-depleted T cells, or PBMCs.

The CDR3 has 15 amino acids. Germline-derived CDR1 and CDR2 are GTSNPN and SVGIG (reference sequence). Trimming at V came to 2 bases and at J to 5 bases, leaving 8 bases not matched to a gene. Using immunoSEQ multiplex PCR, the repertoire was profiled, and TCRdb retains in-frame clones only, with some absent. The sample shows more than 300,000 clones, 85% to 90% of them seen only once. The TCR was taken from a woman aged 18-29 years who had recovered from COVID-19. V gene TRBV30 combines with J gene TRBJ1-3, with 8 bases lining up with TRBD1. Material: PBMCs or T cells enriched from blood (not recorded which). This CDR3 reads CAWSNGQGLRNTIYF. DNA for the CDR3: TGTGCCTGGAGTAATGGACAGGGCCTTCGAAACACCATATATTTT.